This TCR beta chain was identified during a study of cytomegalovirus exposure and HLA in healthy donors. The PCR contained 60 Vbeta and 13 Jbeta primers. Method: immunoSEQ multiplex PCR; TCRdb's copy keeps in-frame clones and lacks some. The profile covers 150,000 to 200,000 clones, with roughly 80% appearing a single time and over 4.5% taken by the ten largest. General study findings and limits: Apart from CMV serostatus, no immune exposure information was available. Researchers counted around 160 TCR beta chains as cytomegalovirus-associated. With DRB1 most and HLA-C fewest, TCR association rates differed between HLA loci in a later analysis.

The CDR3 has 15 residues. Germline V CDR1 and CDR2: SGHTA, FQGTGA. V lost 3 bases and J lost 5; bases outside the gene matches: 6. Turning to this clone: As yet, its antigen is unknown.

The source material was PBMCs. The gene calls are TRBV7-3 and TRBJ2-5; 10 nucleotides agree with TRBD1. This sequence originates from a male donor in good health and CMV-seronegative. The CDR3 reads CASSFGTGAWETQYF. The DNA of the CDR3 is TGTGCCAGCAGCTTCGGGACAGGGGCATGGGAGACCCAGTACTTC.